This TCR beta chain comes out of a study of blood T cell repertoires in COVID-19. Here immunoSEQ multiplex PCR was the method, and the copy in TCRdb shows in-frame clones only, minus some. The sample lists 100,000 to 150,000 clones; roughly four fifths were seen once. The J segment lost 7 bases and the V segment lost 2 bases, leaving 11 bases of the junction unmatched. CDR1 MNHEY and CDR2 SVGAGI come from the germline V gene. The CDR3 length is 16 residues. Sample: peripheral blood. The source is a man in his 60s with acute or convalescent COVID-19. The chain recombines TRBV6-5 with TRBJ1-2; 9 nucleotides match TRBD1. CDR3 sequence (DNA): TGTGCCAGCAGTTACATGCGGGACAGGGTTAGGGGTGGCTACACCTTC. This gives the protein CASSYMRDRVRGGYTF.